Below, 19 T cell receptor beta chains from the same sample are listed, as sequenced in a study of T cell clonality in common variable immunodeficiency (dated by TCRdb to between 2014 and 2016). The library was generated by the immunoSEQ multiplex PCR assay. TCRdb's version of the immuneACCESS table is confined to in-frame rearrangements and falls short of the full clone set. An unresolved V gene accounts for under half of the shortfall where checked; the remainder is of unknown origin. The sample features some 43,000 clones, and none is a singleton. 2.1% of the sample lies in the top ten. Sequencing was done on a sample of peripheral blood mononuclear cells. Receptors originate from a person aged 18-70 years in good health.

In this sample, this clone turned up many times. The part of the CDR3 DNA that was read is TGTGCCAGCAGCTTAACTGGGACAGTCTATGGC. Its protein is CASSLTGTVYG. From start to end, the CDR3 is CASSLTGTVYGYTF. V gene TRBV7-3 combines with J gene TRBJ1-2; TRBD1 aligns across 7 bases. The missing CDR3 end, 3 residues past where the read stops, is filled in from the germline J gene. The ends lost 0 bases at V and 4 bases at J; junction bases unmatched: 2. The CDR3 covers 14 residues. Germline CDR1 is SGHTA and CDR2 is FQGTGA. The full variable domain, in which reference TRBV7-3 and TRBJ1-2 provide the parts outside the CDR3, is GAGVSQTPSNKVTEKGKYVELRCDPISGHTALYWYRQSLGQGPEFLIYFQGTGAADDSGLPNDRFFAVRPEGSVSTLKIQRTERGDSAVYLCASSLTGTVYGYTFGSGTRLTVV.

This clone was counted ten times or more. Read sequence stops 3 residues before the CDR3 end, and the germline J gene provides the missing end. The chain links TRBV19 to TRBJ1-2; D ambiguous. CDR1 LNHDA and CDR2 SQIVND come from the germline V gene (reference sequence). Trimming took 0 bases from V and 2 from J, leaving 13 bases between them. The CDR3 has 16 amino acids. The CDR3 loop is CASSIDRNSLNYGYTF. The part of the CDR3 DNA that was read is TGTGCCAGTAGTATAGATCGCAACAGTTTAAACTATGGC.

In its sample, this clone was seen a few times. CDR3 sequence: CASSEQRTGGRTGELFF. Incomplete CDR3 DNA: TGTGCCAGCAGTGAACAAAGGACAGGCGGACGCACCGGGGAG. V gene TRBV6-1 combines with J gene TRBJ2-2; 7 bases align to TRBD1. The CDR3 extends 3 residues past the end of the read, so its final part is completed from the germline J gene. This CDR3 spans 17 amino acids. J lost 4 bases, V lost 2 bases, and 10 bases had no gene match. Germline CDR1 reads MNHNS; CDR2 reads SASEGT.

This clone occurred many times. Read coverage stops 3 residues before the CDR3 terminus; the germline J gene supplies the remainder. The chain joins TRBV6-2 or TRBV6-3 to TRBJ1-3; 10 bases agree with TRBD1. V dropped 5 bases and J dropped 2; count of bases not matched to a gene: 6. This CDR3 is 16 amino acids long. Germline V gives CDR1 MNHEY, CDR2 SVGEGT. CDR3 in amino acids: CASSTTGTGAGNTIYF. CDR3 bases read: TGTGCCAGCAGTACCACCGGGACAGGGGCTGGAAACACC.

This clone was seen ten or more times. The junction departs from the called germline gene at one end, perhaps through a read error. The read halts 3 residues ahead of the CDR3 end, with the missing end drawn from the germline J gene. The chain couples TRBV7-3 to TRBJ2-2; D is unresolved. The CDR3 is made up of 13 amino acids. Germline-derived CDR1 and CDR2 are SGHTA and FQGTGA. The CDR3 here is CASGFSNTGELFF. The part of the CDR3 DNA that was read is TGTGCCAGCGGCTTCTCGAACACCGGGGAG.

This clone was seen repeatedly, ten times or more. The read ends 3 residues shy of where the CDR3 ends; the end is completed using the germline J gene. The V call is TRBV6-1, the J call TRBJ2-2, with unresolved D. The CDR3 is 14 amino acids. Germline values: CDR1 MNHNS, CDR2 SASEGT. With 4 bases removed from V and 5 bases from J, the gap between germline ends came to 11 bases. The CDR3 spells CASSAVFGTGELFF. The sequenced part of the CDR3 DNA is TGTGCCAGCAGTGCCGTTTTCGGGACCGGGGAG.

This clone was counted a few times. The read ends 3 residues before the CDR3 terminus; that terminus is restored from the germline J gene. J is TRBJ2-7 and V is TRBV5-1; 12 bases fit TRBD1. This CDR3 spans 15 amino acids. The J segment lost 6 bases and the V segment lost 5 bases, leaving 9 bases of the junction unmatched. The germline CDR1 and CDR2 sequences are SGHRS and YFSETQ. The CDR3 DNA, read in part, is TGCGCCAGCAGTCCCGGGACAGGGGGCGGCGGCGAG. Its protein is CASSPGTGGGGE. The whole CDR3 reads CASSPGTGGGGEQYF. Looking up the rest from reference TRBV5-1 and TRBJ2-7 gives the full variable domain: KAGVTQTPRYLIKTRGQQVTLSCSPISGHRSVSWYQQTPGQGLQFLFEYFSETQRNKGNFPGRFSGRQFSNSRSEMNVSTLELGDSALYLCASSPGTGGGGEQYFGPGTRLTVT.

This clone was observed at least ten times. The read ends 3 residues early relative to the CDR3; the germline J gene fills the gap. This chain joins TRBV16 and TRBJ2-3; D not certain. The germline V gene encodes CDR1 KGHSY and CDR2 FQNENV. The CDR3 spans 15 residues. V was pared by 0 bases and J by 0 bases, with 7 bases between. The sequenced part of the CDR3 DNA is TGTGCCAGCAGCCAATCCTTTATTAGCACAGATACG. This gives the protein CASSQSFISTDT. In full, the CDR3 is CASSQSFISTDTQYF.

This clone was recorded many times. The read ends 3 residues shy of where the CDR3 ends; the end is completed using the germline J gene. This sequence joins TRBV18 and TRBJ2-7; the D gene is possibly TRBD2 (5 bases). Trimming pared 0 bases from V and 6 bases from J, leaving 15 bases between. Germline-derived CDR1 and CDR2 are KGHSH and LQKENI. The CDR3 sequence is 15 residues long. The sequenced part of the CDR3 DNA is TGTGCCAGCTCACCACCTGGCGGCCTAAGCGGCGAG. Translation gives CASSPPGGLSGE. The entire CDR3 protein reads CASSPPGGLSGEQYF.

This clone was observed many times. The read is 3 residues too short to cover the CDR3 end, so that end is filled in from the germline J gene. This chain uses TRBV30 with TRBJ2-7, with 7 bases aligning to TRBD2. Germline V CDR1 and CDR2: GTSNPN, SVGIG (reference sequence). The junction had 2 bases not matched to a gene; V was cut back by 0 bases and J by 3 bases. The length of the CDR3 is 13 residues. CDR3 protein: CAWSVPGGYEQYF. The covered CDR3 bases are TGTGCCTGGAGTGTACCGGGGGGCTACGAG.

This clone occurred many times. The CDR3 end falls 3 residues outside the read, so it is completed with the germline J gene. The chain combines TRBV6-2 or TRBV6-3 with TRBJ1-1; D call uncertain. Germline CDR1 and CDR2: MNHEY and SVGEGT. This CDR3 is 14 amino acids long. Between the trimmed V and J ends, which lost 2 bases and 3 bases, there was a span of 10 bases. CDR3 sequence reads: CASSYEGPDTEAFF. The sequenced part of the CDR3 DNA is TGTGCCAGCAGTTACGAGGGTCCAGACACTGAA.

This clone was seen repeatedly, ten times or more. CDR3 DNA (partial): TGCGCCAGCAGCCAAGGCCGTGGGGGCGCCTCGTACCAAGAGACC. Its protein is CASSQGRGGASYQET. The full-length CDR3 reads as CASSQGRGGASYQETQYF. This chain connects TRBV4-1 to TRBJ2-5; tentatively, D is TRBD1 (6 bases). The CDR3 end lies 3 residues beyond the end of the read and is filled in from the germline J gene. V dropped 1 base and J dropped 0 bases, with 18 bases sitting between them. The CDR3 runs 18 residues. The V gene's germline CDR1 is MGHRA and CDR2 YSYEKL.

This clone was counted many times. With the read ending 3 residues before the CDR3 end, the germline J gene is used to fill in that end. The rearrangement uses TRBV20-1 and TRBJ2-7, with TRBD2 matching 10 bases. Trimming cost V 0 bases and J 0 bases; bases outside gene matches: 2. Germline V gives CDR1 DFQATT, CDR2 SNEGSKA (reference sequence). CDR3 length: 15 amino acids. The CDR3 sequence: CSARDPSGSSYEQYF. Incomplete CDR3 DNA: TGCAGTGCTAGAGATCCTAGCGGGAGCTCCTACGAG.

The sample holds many counts of this clone. Coverage ceases 3 residues before the CDR3 finishes, and the germline J gene fills in the end. V and J are TRBV2 and TRBJ2-7; D is undetermined. The germline V gene has CDR1 SNHLY and CDR2 FYNNEI. CDR3 size: 12 residues. V was pared by 6 bases and J by 2 bases, with 8 bases between. The DNA read from the CDR3 is TGTGCCAGCAGCTATTCACCCTACGAG. This translates into CASSYSPYE. The whole CDR3 sequence is CASSYSPYEQYF. The full variable domain, with the rest looked up from reference TRBV2 and TRBJ2-7, is EPEVTQTPSHQVTQMGQEVILRCVPISNHLYFYWYRQILGQKVEFLVSFYNNEISEKSEIFDDQFSVERPDGSNFTLKIRSTKLEDSAMYFCASSYSPYEQYFGPGTRLTVT.

The table lists this clone with many counts. The CDR3 is CASSTNRDPSSGAKNIQYF. Incomplete CDR3 DNA: TGTGCCAGTAGTACTAACAGGGATCCCTCGTCTGGGGCCAAAAACATT. V and J are TRBV19 and TRBJ2-4, with a weak D call TRBD1 (6 bases). The CDR3 end is not reached by the read, which stops 3 residues before it; the germline J gene fills it in. The CDR3 covers 19 residues. Germline V lookup: CDR1 LNHDA, CDR2 SQIVND (reference sequence). V was cut by 4 bases and J by 1 base, with 23 bases left in between.

This clone was counted many times. The read finishes 3 residues shy of the CDR3 end, and the germline J gene is used to complete it. The chain is built from TRBV19 and TRBJ2-5; TRBD2 aligns across 9 bases. V lost 5 bases and J lost 5; bases outside the gene matches: 12. The germline V gene has CDR1 LNHDA and CDR2 SQIVND (reference sequence). The CDR3 has 16 amino acids. The CDR3 DNA, read in part, is TGTGCCAGTAGTTGGACTAGCGCCCGAGAGGGGGAGACC. It encodes CASSWTSAREGET. The CDR3, in full, reads CASSWTSAREGETQYF.

This clone was seen many times. The sequenced CDR3 bases are TGTGCCAGCAGCTTGGAACAGAATGGAAACACC. Translated, it gives CASSLEQNGNT. The whole CDR3 sequence is CASSLEQNGNTIYF. The chain is built from TRBV5-6 and TRBJ1-3; no clear D gene. Read data end 3 residues before the CDR3 end; the end is taken from the germline J gene. V lost 0 bases, J lost 3 bases, and 7 bases lay in between. CDR1 and CDR2 (germline): SGHDT, YYEEEE. This CDR3 spans 14 amino acids.

In its sample, this clone was seen many times. The sequence runs out 3 residues before the end of the CDR3; the remainder is reconstructed from the germline J gene. The rearrangement joins TRBV14 to TRBJ2-7, with 8 positions matching TRBD2. The germline CDR1 and CDR2 sequences are SGHDN and FVKESK. The CDR3 length is 19 residues. J lost 2 bases, V lost 0 bases, and 15 bases had no gene match. The part of the CDR3 DNA that was read is TGTGCCAGCAGCCAAGATCTTAGCGGGAACTCCATAACGACCTACGAG. It is translated as CASSQDLSGNSITTYE. Given in full, the CDR3 is CASSQDLSGNSITTYEQYF.

Many counts were recorded for this clone. The read comes to an end 3 residues before the CDR3 does, leaving the germline J gene to fill in the end. V is TRBV9 and J is TRBJ2-7, with 11 bases aligning to TRBD2. V trimming: 3 bases; J trimming: 5 bases; junction bases outside the gene matches: 7. There are 15 residues in the CDR3. The germline V gene has CDR1 SGDLS and CDR2 YYNGEE. The part of the CDR3 DNA that was read is TGTGCCAGCAGCGGGCATAGCGGGGGGGCCAACGAG. Translated, it gives CASSGHSGGANE. The CDR3, in full, reads CASSGHSGGANEQYF. Together with reference TRBV9 and TRBJ2-7, the CDR3 gives the full variable domain: DSGVTQTPKHLITATGQRVTLRCSPRSGDLSVYWYQQSLDQGLQFLIQYYNGEERAKGNILERFSAQQFPDLHSELNLSSLELGDSALYFCASSGHSGGANEQYFGPGTRLTVT.